This passage covers 27 T cell receptor beta chains from one sample sequenced in a study of control samples from healthy donors and cancer patients. Here immunoSEQ multiplex PCR was the method, and the copy in TCRdb shows in-frame clones only, minus some. Of 150,000 to 170,000 clones listed, around 96% were seen once; the top ten hold around 6.1%. The sequenced material came from blood. The receptors were gathered from a man in his forties in good health.

The CDR3 loop reads CASSLDGTYEQYF. The CDR3 DNA follows: TGCGCCAGCAGCTTGGACGGAACCTACGAGCAGTACTTC. The gene calls are TRBV5-1 and TRBJ2-7; D is ambiguous. The germline V and J ends were trimmed by 0 bases and 2 bases, with 6 bases remaining between them. The CDR3 covers 13 residues. Germline CDR1 reads SGHRS; CDR2 reads YFSETQ.

This rearrangement joins TRBV5-1 to TRBJ1-6, with 7 bases fitting TRBD1. The CDR3 sequence is 17 residues long. With V trimmed by 0 bases and J by 6 bases, 9 bases remained unmatched. Germline assignment: CDR1 SGHRS and CDR2 YFSETQ. In nucleotides, the CDR3 is TGCGCCAGCAGCTTGGGGATGGAGGGGGCGGGTAATTCACCCCTCCACTTT. Its protein is CASSLGMEGAGNSPLHF.

The chain couples TRBV28 to TRBJ1-1; tentative D call: TRBD1 (5 bases). Looked up from germline, CDR1 is MDHEN and CDR2 is SYDVKM. The CDR3 contains 15 residues. The V and J ends lost 3 bases and 0 bases respectively, with 11 bases between them. The CDR3 protein is CASSLYAGMNTEAFF. The CDR3 nucleotides read TGTGCCAGCAGTTTGTACGCAGGGATGAACACTGAAGCTTTCTTT.

This clone has a handful of counts. The chain has TRBV18 and TRBJ1-5; D remains ambiguous. Trimming stripped 1 base from V and 4 bases from J, with 11 bases between. Per germline, CDR1 KGHSH and CDR2 LQKENI. The CDR3 spans 15 residues. CDR3 bases: TGTGCCAGCTCACCACAAGGCAGGACTAATCAGCCCCAGCATTTT. Amino acid sequence: CASSPQGRTNQPQHF.

The rearrangement links TRBV19 to TRBJ1-2; perhaps TRBD1 as D (6 bases). The V end was cut by 3 bases, the J end by 6 bases, with 11 bases between. The CDR3 contains 13 residues. In germline, CDR1 is LNHDA, CDR2 SQIVND (reference sequence). The CDR3 is CASSMGGLDGYTF. CDR3 in DNA: TGTGCCAGTAGTATGGGGGGCCTAGATGGCTACACCTTC.

The J gene is TRBJ1-2, the V gene TRBV9, with D hard to call. CDR3 length: 13 residues. Germline CDR1 and CDR2: SGDLS and YYNGEE. V lost 9 bases and J 8 bases, leaving 20 bases between the germline ends. As DNA, the CDR3 is TGTGCCAACATTGATGTGGGGTATGGCGGCTACACCTTC. It is translated as CANIDVGYGGYTF.

The chain has TRBV4-1 and TRBJ2-6; maybe TRBD2 (5 bases). The CDR3 runs to 19 residues. Trimming stripped 1 base from V and 2 bases from J, with 18 bases between. The germline V gene encodes CDR1 MGHRA and CDR2 YSYEKL. The CDR3 region has the DNA TGCGCCAGCAGCCAAGTTGGAGCGGTAGGGCCCGCTGGGGCCAACGTCCTGACTTTC. Translating it yields CASSQVGAVGPAGANVLTF.

For the CDR3, the DNA is TGCGCCAGCAGCGGGCCAGTACAAGAGACCCAGTACTTC. Its protein product is CASSGPVQETQYF. V and J are TRBV5-1 and TRBJ2-5, with unresolved D. This CDR3 spans 13 amino acids. CDR1 is SGHRS and CDR2 is YFSETQ in the germline V gene. V was trimmed by 4 bases and J by 2 bases, leaving 9 bases between them.

The chain joins TRBV30 to TRBJ1-2, with D possibly matching TRBD1 (5 bases). The CDR3 runs 13 residues. Trimming removed 2 bases at V and 6 bases at J, with 13 bases between. Germline V gives CDR1 GTSNPN, CDR2 SVGIG (reference sequence). The CDR3 loop reads CAWSQTWGDGYTF. CDR3 in DNA: TGTGCCTGGAGTCAGACCTGGGGGGATGGCTACACCTTC. Full variable domain (remainder filled in from reference TRBV30 and TRBJ1-2): SQTIHQWPATLVQPVGSPLSLECTVEGTSNPNLYWYRQAAGRGLQLLFYSVGIGQISSEVPQNLSASRPQDRQFILSSKKLLLSDSGFYLCAWSQTWGDGYTFGSGTRLTVV.

This chain connects TRBV23-1 to TRBJ1-1; 7 nucleotides line up with TRBD1. TRBV23-1 falls under the ORF class, with uncertain function. The CDR3 loop spans 19 amino acids. V gave up 0 bases and J gave up 2 bases; unmatched junction bases: 15. CDR3 sequence reads: CASSQSDRETGWINTEAFF. As DNA, the CDR3 is TGCGCCAGCAGTCAATCTGATAGGGAGACAGGGTGGATAAACACTGAAGCTTTCTTT.

The J gene is TRBJ1-2, the V gene TRBV3-1 (or the pseudogene TRBV3-2); D is uncertain. Germline CDR1 reads LGHDT; CDR2 reads YNNKEL (reference sequence). The CDR3 length is 12 residues. V lost 5 bases and J 3 bases, leaving 7 bases between the germline ends. The CDR3 DNA sequence: TGTGCCAGCAGCGCACCGGACTATGGCTACACCTTC. Encoded protein: CASSAPDYGYTF.

The J gene is TRBJ2-1, the V gene TRBV18; D remains ambiguous. The germline V gene has CDR1 KGHSH and CDR2 LQKENI. This CDR3 spans 12 amino acids. Trimming left V 2 bases short and J 7 bases short, with 6 bases between. The CDR3 reads CASSPWGNEQFF. The CDR3 nucleotides are TGTGCCAGCTCACCATGGGGTAATGAGCAGTTCTTC.

V usage is TRBV25-1 and J usage is TRBJ1-3; D ambiguous. From germline, CDR1 is MGHDK and CDR2 SYGVNS. The V and J ends lost 9 bases and 0 bases respectively, with 9 bases between them. The CDR3 totals 13 residues. The CDR3: CASGDRSGNTIYF. The CDR3 coding sequence is TGTGCCAGTGGAGACCGCTCTGGAAACACCATATATTTT.

This chain connects TRBV2 to TRBJ1-1, with 8 nucleotides matching TRBD1. Trimming cost V 6 bases and J 2 bases; bases outside gene matches: 8. The CDR3 length is 15 residues. Germline V lookup: CDR1 SNHLY, CDR2 FYNNEI. In DNA, the CDR3 is TGTGCCAGCAGGTCCTCCGGGACAGGAAACACTGAAGCTTTCTTT. Its translation is CASRSSGTGNTEAFF.

V gene TRBV29-1 combines with J gene TRBJ1-1; D call uncertain. Trimming took 3 bases from V and 1 from J, leaving 6 bases between them. The CDR3 runs 12 residues. Germline V gives CDR1 SQVTM, CDR2 ANQGSEA. The DNA of the CDR3 is TGCAGCGTTGACGCTGGGAACACTGAAGCTTTCTTT. Translated: CSVDAGNTEAFF.

This clone was observed a single time. The chain recombines TRBV5-4 with TRBJ1-2; D not certain. The CDR3 covers 13 residues. Trimming cost V 0 bases and J 8 bases, with 11 bases left between them. CDR1 and CDR2 from the germline V gene are SGHNT and YYREEE (reference sequence). The CDR3 DNA is TGTGCCAGCAGCTTGGCCTCGGTTGGCGGCTACACCTTC. Translation gives CASSLASVGGYTF.

The rearrangement uses TRBV2 and TRBJ1-2; TRBD1 is a possible D gene (6 bases). The CDR3 spans 14 residues. V was pared by 6 bases and J by 3 bases, with 14 bases between. Per germline, CDR1 SNHLY and CDR2 FYNNEI. The CDR3 loop reads CASSGEGGYYGYTF. CDR3 DNA: TGTGCCAGCAGCGGCGAAGGGGGTTACTATGGCTACACCTTC.

J is TRBJ1-2 and V is TRBV18; perhaps TRBD1 as D (6 bases). The CDR3 runs 13 residues. Trimming stripped 6 bases from V and 8 bases from J, with 16 bases between. The germline CDR1 and CDR2 sequences are KGHSH and LQKENI. CDR3 region: CASSAAGERGYTF. The CDR3 coding sequence is TGTGCCAGCTCCGCGGCAGGGGAGAGGGGCTACACCTTC.

J is TRBJ1-6 and V is TRBV19; D remains ambiguous. V lost 3 bases to trimming and J lost 0 bases, with 12 bases between them. Germline CDR1 and CDR2: LNHDA and SQIVND (reference sequence). The CDR3 has 17 residues. CDR3 in DNA: TGTGCCAGTAGTATTGAGGGCCCGAGCTCCTATAATTCACCCCTCCACTTT. Protein: CASSIEGPSSYNSPLHF.

The V and J genes are TRBV9 and TRBJ1-1, with D hard to call. The CDR3 covers 13 residues. Trimming left V 3 bases short and J 5 bases short, with 11 bases between. Germline values: CDR1 SGDLS, CDR2 YYNGEE. Here the CDR3 DNA reads TGTGCCAGCAGCGAGACGGTGGGGACTGAAGCTTTCTTT. It yields the protein CASSETVGTEAFF.

CDR3 loop: CASRGSGRFYGYTF. The CDR3, as DNA: TGTGCCAGCCGGGGATCGGGCAGGTTCTATGGCTACACCTTC. The gene calls are TRBV3-1 (or the pseudogene TRBV3-2) and TRBJ1-2; D remains unclear. Germline assignment: CDR1 LGHDT and CDR2 YNNKEL (reference sequence). The CDR3 totals 14 residues. V was trimmed by 8 bases and J by 4 bases, leaving 17 bases between them.

The rearrangement uses TRBV5-1 and TRBJ2-7, with 8 bases lining up with TRBD1. The CDR3 contains 14 residues. J gave up 2 bases and V 4 bases, and 5 bases lay outside the gene matches. Germline CDR1 SGHRS, CDR2 YFSETQ. The CDR3 sequence: CASSPTGDTYEQYF. In DNA, the CDR3 is TGCGCCAGCAGCCCGACAGGGGACACCTACGAGCAGTACTTC. The full variable domain, rest sourced from reference TRBV5-1 and TRBJ2-7, is KAGVTQTPRYLIKTRGQQVTLSCSPISGHRSVSWYQQTPGQGLQFLFEYFSETQRNKGNFPGRFSGRQFSNSRSEMNVSTLELGDSALYLCASSPTGDTYEQYFGPGTRLTVT.

This chain connects TRBV6-1 to TRBJ2-4; the D call may be TRBD1 or TRBD2 (5 bases each). V lost 3 bases and J 10 bases, leaving 13 bases between the germline ends. Germline assignment: CDR1 MNHNS and CDR2 SASEGT. This CDR3 is 13 amino acids long. CDR3 coding DNA: TGTGCCAGCAGTGATCGGGGCAGGGTGATTCAGTACTTC. It encodes CASSDRGRVIQYF.

The chain is built from TRBV5-1 and TRBJ2-7; D gene uncertain. In germline, CDR1 is SGHRS, CDR2 YFSETQ. The ends were cut back, 4 bases at V and 4 bases at J, with 9 bases in the middle. The CDR3 is 12 amino acids. The CDR3 protein is CASSGVGYEQYF. The CDR3, as DNA: TGCGCCAGCAGCGGGGTGGGGTACGAGCAGTACTTC.

The chain joins TRBV6-5 to TRBJ1-3; D call uncertain. Germline V gene data show CDR1 as MNHEY and CDR2 as SVGAGI. The CDR3 has 15 amino acids. The germline V and J ends were trimmed by 6 bases and 0 bases, with 12 bases remaining between them. The CDR3 here is CASRIGPYSGNTIYF. The CDR3 DNA reads as TGTGCCAGCAGAATAGGCCCCTACTCTGGAAACACCATATATTTT.

In its sample, this clone was seen once. This chain joins TRBV6-5 and TRBJ1-2; D not certain. V was clipped by 0 bases and J by 7 bases, with 15 bases between them. The CDR3 covers 15 residues. The V gene's germline CDR1 is MNHEY and CDR2 SVGAGI. CDR3 in amino acids: CASSYSIWVWSGYTF. CDR3 sequence (DNA): TGTGCCAGCAGTTACTCGATCTGGGTATGGAGTGGCTACACCTTC.

The chain joins TRBV3-1 (or the pseudogene TRBV3-2) to TRBJ2-7, with TRBD1 as a possible D gene (6 bases). Germline V CDR1 and CDR2: LGHDT, YNNKEL (reference sequence). The CDR3 contains 12 residues. Trimming pared 2 bases from V and 7 bases from J, leaving 9 bases between. DNA of the CDR3: TGTGCCAGCAGCCAATTAGGGACAGAGCAGTACTTC. This codes for CASSQLGTEQYF.